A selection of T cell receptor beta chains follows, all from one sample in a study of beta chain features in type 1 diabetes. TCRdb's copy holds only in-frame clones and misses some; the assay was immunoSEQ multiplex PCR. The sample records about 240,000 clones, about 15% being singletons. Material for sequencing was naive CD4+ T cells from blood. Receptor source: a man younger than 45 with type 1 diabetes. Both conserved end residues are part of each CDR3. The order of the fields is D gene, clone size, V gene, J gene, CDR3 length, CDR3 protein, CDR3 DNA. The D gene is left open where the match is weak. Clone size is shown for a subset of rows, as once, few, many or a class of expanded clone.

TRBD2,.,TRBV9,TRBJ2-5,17,CASSAGVASGGQETQYF,TGTGCCAGCAGCGCAGGCGTGGCTAGCGGGGGGCAAGAGACCCAGTACTTC
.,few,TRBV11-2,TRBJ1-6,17,CASSLGARGGSNSPLHF,TGTGCCAGCAGCTTAGGAGCGCGGGGGGGCTCTAATTCACCCCTCCACTTT
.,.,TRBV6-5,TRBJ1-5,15,CASSRSGTTGQPQHF,TGTGCCAGCAGTAGGTCGGGGACTACGGGACAGCCCCAGCATTTT
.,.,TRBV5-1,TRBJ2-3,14,CASSLVPGTDTQYF,TGCGCCAGCAGCTTGGTACCGGGCACAGATACGCAGTATTTT
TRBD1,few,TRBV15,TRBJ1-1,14,CATSGDRLNTEAFF,TGTGCCACCAGCGGGGACAGATTGAACACTGAAGCTTTCTTT
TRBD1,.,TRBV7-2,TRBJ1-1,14,CASVSGTGPTEAFF,TGTGCCAGCGTTTCGGGGACAGGGCCCACTGAAGCTTTCTTT
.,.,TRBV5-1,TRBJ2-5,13,CASKLEGEETQYF,TGCGCCAGCAAACTGGAGGGAGAAGAGACCCAGTACTTC
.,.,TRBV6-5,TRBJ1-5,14,CASSTGDGNQPQHF,TGTGCCAGCAGTACGGGGGATGGCAATCAGCCCCAGCATTTT
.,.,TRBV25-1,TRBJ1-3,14,CASSESGAGNTIYF,TGTGCCAGCAGTGAATCGGGGGCTGGAAACACCATATATTTT
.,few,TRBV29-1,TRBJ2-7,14,CSVRRQANSYEQYF,TGCAGCGTTCGTAGGCAGGCAAACTCCTACGAGCAGTACTTC
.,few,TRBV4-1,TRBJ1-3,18,CASSQQSWTEMVRNTIYF,TGCGCCAGCAGCCAACAGTCTTGGACAGAGATGGTTAGAAACACCATATATTTT
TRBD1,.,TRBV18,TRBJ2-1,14,CASSFTGTDNEQFF,TGTGCCAGCTCATTTACCGGGACAGATAATGAGCAGTTCTTC
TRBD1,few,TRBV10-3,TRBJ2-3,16,CAISETSNRGTDTQYF,TGTGCCATCAGTGAGACCTCGAACAGGGGAACAGATACGCAGTATTTT
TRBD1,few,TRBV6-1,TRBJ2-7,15,CASSEAQGAPYEQYF,TGTGCCAGCAGTGAAGCCCAGGGGGCCCCCTACGAGCAGTACTTC
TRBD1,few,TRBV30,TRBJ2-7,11,CAGRQGSEQYF,TGTGCCGGCCGACAGGGATCCGAGCAGTACTTC
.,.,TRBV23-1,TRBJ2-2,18,CASSQLRLDIRNTGELFF,TGCGCCAGCAGTCAACTAAGACTGGACATTCGAAACACCGGGGAGCTGTTTTTT
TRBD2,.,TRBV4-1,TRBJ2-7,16,CASSLGLAGATYEQYF,TGCGCCAGCAGCCTCGGACTAGCGGGAGCGACCTACGAGCAGTACTTC
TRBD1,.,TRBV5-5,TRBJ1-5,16,CASSPGTEISNQPQHF,TGTGCCAGCAGCCCCGGGACAGAGATTAGCAATCAGCCCCAGCATTTT
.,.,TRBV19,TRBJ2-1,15,CASSLGGQKYNEQFF,TGTGCCAGTAGCCTGGGCGGACAGAAATACAATGAGCAGTTCTTC
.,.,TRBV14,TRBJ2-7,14,CASSQDPAGREQYF,TGTGCCAGCAGCCAAGATCCTGCAGGGCGGGAGCAGTACTTC
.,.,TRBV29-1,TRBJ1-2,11,CSVNGGGGYTF,TGCAGCGTTAATGGTGGGGGCGGCTACACCTTC
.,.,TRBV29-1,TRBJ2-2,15,CSARGSSGYTGELFF,TGCAGCGCTCGGGGGTCCAGCGGGTACACCGGGGAGCTGTTTTTT
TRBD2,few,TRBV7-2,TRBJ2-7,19,CASSLGATSGSRGSYEQYF,TGTGCCAGCAGCTTAGGAGCGACTAGCGGGAGCCGGGGATCGTACGAGCAGTACTTC
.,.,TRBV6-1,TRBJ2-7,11,CASRGVGEQYF,TGTGCCAGCAGGGGAGTGGGGGAGCAGTACTTC
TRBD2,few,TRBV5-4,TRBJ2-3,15,CASNLAGARADTQYF,TGTGCCAGCAACCTAGCGGGTGCTCGGGCAGATACGCAGTATTTT
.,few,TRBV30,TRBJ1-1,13,CAWSDSYDTEAFF,TGTGCCTGGAGTGACAGTTACGACACTGAAGCTTTCTTT
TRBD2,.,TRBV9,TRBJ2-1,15,CASSVLAGAYNEQFF,TGTGCCAGCAGCGTCTTGGCGGGGGCCTACAATGAGCAGTTCTTC
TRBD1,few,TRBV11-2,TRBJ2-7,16,CASSLDRGRSNYEQYF,TGTGCCAGCAGCTTAGACAGGGGGCGTTCAAACTACGAGCAGTACTTC
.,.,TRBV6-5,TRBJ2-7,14,CASKGGDTTYEQYF,TGTGCCAGTAAGGGGGGGGACACCACCTACGAGCAGTACTTC
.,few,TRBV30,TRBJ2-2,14,CAWSVASPAGELFF,TGTGCCTGGAGTGTAGCATCTCCGGCCGGGGAGCTGTTTTTT
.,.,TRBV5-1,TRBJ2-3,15,CASRPTSGSTDTQYF,TGCGCCAGCAGGCCGACCTCGGGAAGCACAGATACGCAGTATTTT
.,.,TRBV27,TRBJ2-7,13,CASSPGGTYEQYF,TGTGCCAGCAGTCCAGGGGGGACCTACGAGCAGTACTTC
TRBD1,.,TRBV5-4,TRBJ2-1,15,CASSLGGQVYNEQFF,TGTGCCAGCAGCTTGGGGGGACAGGTGTACAATGAGCAGTTCTTC
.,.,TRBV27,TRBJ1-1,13,CASMTTRNTEAFF,TGTGCCAGCATGACGACAAGGAACACTGAAGCTTTCTTT
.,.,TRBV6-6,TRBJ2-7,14,CASTTTGPLSEQYF,TGTGCCAGCACGACGACAGGACCCCTTAGCGAGCAGTACTTC
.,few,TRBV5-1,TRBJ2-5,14,CASSYHGAEETQYF,TGCGCCAGCAGCTACCATGGTGCAGAAGAGACCCAGTACTTC
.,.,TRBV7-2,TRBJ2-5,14,CASSLGDNLGTQYF,TGTGCCAGCAGCTTAGGAGACAACCTGGGGACCCAGTACTTC
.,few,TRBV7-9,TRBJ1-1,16,CASSLVPYTGSTEAFF,TGTGCCAGCAGCTTAGTGCCCTATACAGGGAGCACTGAAGCTTTCTTT
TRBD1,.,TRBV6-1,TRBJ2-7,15,CASSEARTGNNEQYF,TGTGCCAGCAGTGAAGCCAGGACAGGGAACAACGAGCAGTACTTC
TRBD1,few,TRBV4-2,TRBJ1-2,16,CASSQDRQGKGYGYTF,TGTGCCAGCAGCCAAGATCGACAGGGGAAGGGCTATGGCTACACCTTC
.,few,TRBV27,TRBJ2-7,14,CASGDRDTTYEQYF,TGTGCCAGCGGCGACCGGGACACCACCTACGAGCAGTACTTC
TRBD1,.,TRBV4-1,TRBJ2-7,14,CASSQTGAVYEQYF,TGCGCCAGCAGCCAAACAGGGGCAGTCTACGAGCAGTACTTC
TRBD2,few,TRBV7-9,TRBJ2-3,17,CASSRRTSGASTDTQYF,TGTGCCAGCAGCCGACGAACTAGCGGGGCTAGCACAGATACGCAGTATTTT
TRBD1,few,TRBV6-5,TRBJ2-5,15,CASRRDRAGQETQYF,TGTGCCAGCAGGAGGGACAGGGCGGGTCAAGAGACCCAGTACTTC
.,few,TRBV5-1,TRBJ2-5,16,CASSLEPGRGQETQYF,TGCGCCAGCAGCTTGGAACCGGGCCGGGGACAAGAGACCCAGTACTTC
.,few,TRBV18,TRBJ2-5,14,CASSPLRAGETQYF,TGTGCCAGCTCACCTCTGAGGGCTGGAGAGACCCAGTACTTC
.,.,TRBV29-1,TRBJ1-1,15,CSAHGGRGMNTEAFF,TGCAGCGCCCACGGGGGGAGGGGTATGAACACTGAAGCTTTCTTT
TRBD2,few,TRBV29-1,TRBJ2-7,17,CSVEDRQLAGTNYEQYF,TGCAGCGTTGAAGACCGGCAACTAGCGGGGACCAACTACGAGCAGTACTTC
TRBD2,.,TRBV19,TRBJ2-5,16,CASTRTSGGTSGTQYF,TGTGCCAGTACCCGCACTAGCGGGGGAACTTCCGGGACCCAGTACTTC
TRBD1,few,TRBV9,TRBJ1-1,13,CASSPDRGTEAFF,TGTGCCAGCAGCCCTGACAGGGGCACTGAAGCTTTCTTT
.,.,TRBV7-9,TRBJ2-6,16,CASSPGAISGANVLTF,TGTGCCAGCAGCCCAGGTGCCATCTCTGGGGCCAACGTCCTGACTTTC
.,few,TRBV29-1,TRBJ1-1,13,CSVAEQGNTEAFF,TGCAGCGTTGCGGAACAGGGGAACACTGAAGCTTTCTTT
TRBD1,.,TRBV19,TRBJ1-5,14,CASRMTGGYQPQHF,TGTGCCAGTAGGATGACAGGGGGTTATCAGCCCCAGCATTTT
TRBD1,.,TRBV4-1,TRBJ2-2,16,CASSPGQGANTGELFF,TGCGCCAGCAGCCCTGGACAGGGGGCGAACACCGGGGAGCTGTTTTTT
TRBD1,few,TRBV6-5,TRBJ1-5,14,CASSASGGEQPQHF,TGTGCCAGCAGTGCGTCAGGGGGCGAACAGCCCCAGCATTTT
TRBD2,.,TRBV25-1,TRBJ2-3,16,CASSPPGLAGRDTQYF,TGTGCCAGCAGTCCCCCGGGACTAGCGGGGCGAGATACGCAGTATTTT
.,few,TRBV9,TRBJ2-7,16,CASVHSRSPSRYEQYF,TGTGCCAGCGTCCACTCTCGGTCTCCGTCCCGCTACGAGCAGTACTTC
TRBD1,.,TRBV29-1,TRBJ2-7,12,CSVGQGSYEQYF,TGCAGCGTCGGACAGGGCTCCTACGAGCAGTACTTC
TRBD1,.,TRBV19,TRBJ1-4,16,CASSTLPGQGNEKLFF,TGTGCCAGTAGTACGTTACCGGGACAGGGAAATGAAAAACTGTTTTTT